The subject of this entry is one TCR beta chain. Its cognate antigen is unknown. The sample belongs to a study of shared clonotypes between healthy human individuals. The wider study: Researchers assigned three CD4 naive, three CD4 memory, two CD8 naive and one CD8 memory plate to each donor.

Trimming removed 5 bases from V and 6 bases from J, with 6 bases in between. The length of the CDR3 is 11 residues. CDR1 and CDR2 from the germline V gene are MNHEY and SVGAGI. Here immunoSEQ multiplex PCR was the method, and the copy in TCRdb shows in-frame clones only, minus some. Of 600,000 or so clones in the sample, roughly 95% are singletons; the top ten hold over 0.1%. General study points: Investigators expected sequencing depth to affect clonotype sharing among donors. The sharing of 5% to 6.5% of naive CD4 clonotypes was seen across several donors.

Naive CD8 cells, CD45RO-negative and positively selected for CCR7, excluded terminally differentiated effector memory CD45RA+ cells. The sample comprised naive CD8+ T cells sorted from blood. This receptor was identified in a woman in her thirties in good health. The chain employs TRBV6-5 and TRBJ2-3; D perhaps matches TRBD2 (5 bases). DNA for the CDR3: TGTGCCAGCAGTGTAGCGGATACGCAGTATTTT. Translating gives CASSVADTQYF.